This T cell receptor beta chain appears in the sequencing data of a study of OX40 agonist ivuxolimab in advanced cancers. Study-level information: Patients received ivuxolimab, an agonistic anti-OX40 (CD134) antibody. General study findings and limits: Clonal expansion in partial responders at 0.1-3.0 mg/kg ranked among the lowest.

Any history of autoimmune disease or systemic immunosuppression disqualified patients. Drawing of blood for sampling happened at baseline, at cycle 4 day 1, and at cycle 7 day 1. The CDR3 sequence is 14 residues long. The V segment lost 4 bases and the J segment 4 bases; nucleotides outside the gene matches: 6. Per the germline V gene, CDR1 is MGHRA and CDR2 is YSYEKL. TCRdb's table, derived via immunoSEQ multiplex PCR, lists solely in-frame clones and lacks some. This table has roughly 58,000 clones, over 60% appearing once. This clone ranks as medium-sized. Its antigen is unidentified. The chain couples TRBV4-1 to TRBJ1-2; 7 bases are shared with TRBD1. Sample: CD4+ or CD8+ T cells sorted from blood, taken in a trial of the OX40 agonist ivuxolimab. This receptor was obtained from an adult with an advanced solid tumor such as melanoma, head and neck, liver or kidney cancer. Here the CDR3 DNA reads TGCGCCAGCAGCCCTCCGGGACAGCCCTATGGCTACACCTTC. This codes for CASSPPGQPYGYTF.